The T cell receptor beta chain under discussion was sequenced for a study of human thymus T cells (dated by TCRdb to 2020 to 2021). Background on the whole study: TCR alpha and beta repertoires from about 8 infant thymus samples and a few related peripheral blood samples were characterized in the study. Donor ages ranging from 7 to 244 days were recorded, and over 5 male and two female infants were included in the cohort.

Thymus tissue was obtained as surgical resects removed during corrective cardiac surgery. The donors were immunologically healthy infants in Finland who had open corrective cardiac surgery for congenital heart defects. After being mechanically released from the tissue, thymocytes were kept at -70 degrees C in pellets of about 8.5-32 million cells. A QIAsymphony instrument was used to extract genomic DNA from the frozen cell pellets. TCRB and TCRAD loci were amplified from a standardized quantity of quality-controlled genomic DNA using the immunoSEQ multiplex PCR assay. The amplicons covered the V(D)J region and were long enough to include the CDR3 and to identify the V and J genes. Amplicon sequencing was performed on an Illumina platform through the commercial immunoSEQ service. Regarding the original processing steps: Primer bias and sequencing errors were corrected using previously described methods, and TCRAD and TCRB definitions followed the IMGT database. Analysis of the repertoires was done with immunoSEQ Analyzer 3.0 and VDJTools and included basic statistics, V/J segment usage, diversity estimates, rarefaction and pairwise overlap. Diversity was estimated with Chao1, ChaoE, Efron-Thisted, Shannon and inverse Simpson indices, and also on datasets down-sampled to the smallest sample. Repertoire overlap was determined by strict matching of CDR3 nucleotide sequence, V gene and J gene, and Jaccard-based multidimensional scaling clustering was applied. In TCRdb, the immuneACCESS table is reduced to in-frame sequences with V and J assigned. These tables do not hold every clone; where another copy was compared, an unresolved V gene accounts for under half, and the others remain unexplained. V, J and clone size reflect that table, while D and trimming were determined from the DNA. The sample table shows some 120,000 clones, and about 93% are seen once. Around 0.025% of the sample rests with the top ten.

The full study reports these points: Biased V and J gene segment usage appeared to be present in both thymic and peripheral blood repertoires. On average, about 810,000 unique TCRB clonotypes were obtained from thymus samples, compared with roughly 89,000 from blood samples. The related research found that thymic TCR repertoires overlapped highly between unrelated individuals.

A note on this clone: Its recognized antigen is unknown. It has no much larger one-base neighbor in the sample; base qualities were not kept.

The source material was thymus tissue. The receptor was derived from a boy less than two years old with a congenital heart defect but otherwise immunologically healthy.

The CDR3 reads CASSQDNVGGLAYNEQFF. The sequenced DNA is TGCGCCAGCAGCCAAGATAACGTTGGGGGACTAGCGTACAATGAGCAGTTCTTC. The rearrangement combines TRBV4-3 with TRBJ2-1, with 10 bases aligning to TRBD2. The CDR3 starts with the cysteine, ends with the phenylalanine, and has 18 residues. The sequence is cut down to CDR3 DNA, 54 bases in frame from base 1. The germline V gene yields LGHNA for CDR1 and YSLEER for CDR2. Germline trimming: 0 bases from V, 4 bases from J; junction bases outside gene matches: 9.